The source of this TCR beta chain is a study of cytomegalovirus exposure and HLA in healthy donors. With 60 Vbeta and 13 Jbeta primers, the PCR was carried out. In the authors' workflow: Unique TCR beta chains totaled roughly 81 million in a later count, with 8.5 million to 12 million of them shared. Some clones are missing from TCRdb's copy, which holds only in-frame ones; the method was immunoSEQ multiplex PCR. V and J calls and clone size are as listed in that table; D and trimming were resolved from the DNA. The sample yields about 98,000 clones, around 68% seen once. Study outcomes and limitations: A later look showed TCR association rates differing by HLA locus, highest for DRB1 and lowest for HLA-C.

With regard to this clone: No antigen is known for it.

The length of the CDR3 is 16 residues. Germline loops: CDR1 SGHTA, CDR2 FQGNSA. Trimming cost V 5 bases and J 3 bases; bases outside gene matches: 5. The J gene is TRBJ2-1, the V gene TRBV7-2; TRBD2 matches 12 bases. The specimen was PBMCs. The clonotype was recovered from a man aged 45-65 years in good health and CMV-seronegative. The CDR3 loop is CASSRLAGGLYNEQFF. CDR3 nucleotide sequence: TGTGCCAGCAGCCGTCTAGCGGGGGGGCTCTACAATGAGCAGTTCTTC.